The entry below gives a single TCR beta chain sequence along with its context. Its antigen is currently unknown. The CDR3 covers 13 residues. CDR1 and CDR2 (germline): MNHNS, SASEGT. The sample originates from a study of monozygotic twins with inflammatory bowel disease. Study-wide results and caveats: Relative to healthy twins, IBD patients had fewer clonotypes in common with others, a gap that was especially apparent with disease activity.

Each sample's cDNA came from eight separate reactions. A 6-nucleotide sample barcode was carried by the UMIs, which template switching added. TCRdb re-analyzed the 5' RACE reads; it lists each CDR3 protein once, without DNA. Here the sample table reports approximately 200,000 distinct CDR3 sequences. Sequencing was performed on blood. This receptor was taken from a human donor with ulcerative colitis or Crohn's disease, or a healthy co-twin of an affected twin (not recorded which). The chain employs TRBV6-1 and TRBJ2-1; TCRdb picks TRBD1, but there is no DNA to check that call. CDR3: CASSEVRGDEQFF.